This T cell receptor (beta chain) was documented in a study of blood T cells in healthy people across ages. The V and J ends lost 0 bases and 1 base respectively, with 11 bases between them. The CDR3 covers 16 residues. From germline, CDR1 is MGHRA and CDR2 YSYEKL. Sample-barcoded 5' priming and a J-beta primer mix drove a second PCR of 7 to 11 cycles. TCRdb itself ran the 5' RACE reads through MiXCR, one entry per CDR3 protein. The data hold a few hundred thousand distinct CDR3 sequences, with roughly 26% observed a single time. The source of this sequence is a woman in her seventies in good health. The sequenced sample was blood. The chain links TRBV4-1 to TRBJ2-3; D gene ambiguous. The CDR3 spells CASSQDGQAGTDTQYF. In DNA, the CDR3 is TGCGCCAGCAGCCAAGATGGGCAGGCTGGCACAGATACGCAGTATTTT.